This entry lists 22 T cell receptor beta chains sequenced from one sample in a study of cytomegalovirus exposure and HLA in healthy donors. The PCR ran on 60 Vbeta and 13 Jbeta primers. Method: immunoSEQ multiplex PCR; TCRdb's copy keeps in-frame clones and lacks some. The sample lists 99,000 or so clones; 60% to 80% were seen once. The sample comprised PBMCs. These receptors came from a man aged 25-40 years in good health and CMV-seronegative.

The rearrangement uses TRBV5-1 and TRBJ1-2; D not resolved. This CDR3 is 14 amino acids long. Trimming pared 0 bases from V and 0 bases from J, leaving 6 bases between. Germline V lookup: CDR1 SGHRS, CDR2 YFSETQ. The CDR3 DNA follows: TGCGCCAGCAGCTTGGCCTCAGCTAACTATGGCTACACCTTC. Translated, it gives CASSLASANYGYTF.

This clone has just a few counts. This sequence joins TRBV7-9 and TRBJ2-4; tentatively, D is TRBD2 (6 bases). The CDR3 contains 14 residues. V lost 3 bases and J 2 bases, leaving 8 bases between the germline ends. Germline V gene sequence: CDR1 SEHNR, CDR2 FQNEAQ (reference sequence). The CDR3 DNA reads TGTGCCAGCAGCTTGGCGGGGTCCAAAAACATTCAGTACTTC. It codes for CASSLAGSKNIQYF.

In nucleotides, the CDR3 is TGTGCCAGCAGTTCCGGCGGGAGGGCCGACAAGCAGTACTTC. As protein: CASSSGGRADKQYF. The V call is TRBV27, the J call TRBJ2-7; 9 bases map to TRBD2. There are 14 residues in the CDR3. The V and J ends lost 4 bases and 8 bases, in that order; junction bases with no gene match: 9. Germline-derived CDR1 and CDR2 are MNHEY and SMNVEV (reference sequence).

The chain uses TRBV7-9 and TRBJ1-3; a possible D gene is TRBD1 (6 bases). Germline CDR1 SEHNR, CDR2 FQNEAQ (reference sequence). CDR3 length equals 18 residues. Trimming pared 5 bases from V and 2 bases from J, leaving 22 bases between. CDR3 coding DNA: TGTGCCAGCAGCCTCCCACGCATTTCAGACAGGACTGGAAACACCATATATTTT. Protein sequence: CASSLPRISDRTGNTIYF.

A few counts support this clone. The CDR3 spells CASSVGQGGFRGNTIYF. The CDR3 region has the DNA TGTGCCAGCAGTGTGGGACAGGGTGGTTTTCGCGGAAACACCATATATTTT. The chain combines TRBV2 with TRBJ1-3; 9 bases are shared with TRBD1. Per germline, CDR1 SNHLY and CDR2 FYNNEI. This CDR3 comprises 17 residues. With V trimmed by 4 bases and J by 4 bases, 11 bases remained unmatched.

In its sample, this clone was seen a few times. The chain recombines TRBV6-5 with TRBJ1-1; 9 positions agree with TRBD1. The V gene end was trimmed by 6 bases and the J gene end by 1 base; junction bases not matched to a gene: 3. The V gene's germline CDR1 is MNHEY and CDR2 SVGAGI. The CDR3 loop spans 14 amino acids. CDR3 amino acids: CASRGTGRNTEAFF. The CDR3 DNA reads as TGTGCCAGCAGGGGGACAGGGAGGAACACTGAAGCTTTCTTT.

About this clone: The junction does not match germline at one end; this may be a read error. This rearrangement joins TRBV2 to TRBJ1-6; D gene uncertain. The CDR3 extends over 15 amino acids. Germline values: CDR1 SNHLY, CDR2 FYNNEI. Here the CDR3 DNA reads TGTGTCAGCAGTGAGGGCAGGCTCTATAATTCACCCCTCCACTTT. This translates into CVSSEGRLYNSPLHF.

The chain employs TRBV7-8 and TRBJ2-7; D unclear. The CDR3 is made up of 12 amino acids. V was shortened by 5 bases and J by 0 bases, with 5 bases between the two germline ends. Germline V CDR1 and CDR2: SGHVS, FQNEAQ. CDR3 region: CASSRSSYEQYF. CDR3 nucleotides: TGTGCCAGCAGCCGGTCCTCCTACGAGCAGTACTTC.

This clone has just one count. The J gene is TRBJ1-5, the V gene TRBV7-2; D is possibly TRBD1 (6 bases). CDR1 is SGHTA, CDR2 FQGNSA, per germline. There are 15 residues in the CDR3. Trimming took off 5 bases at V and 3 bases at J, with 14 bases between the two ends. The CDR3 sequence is CASSLGQLPNQPQHF. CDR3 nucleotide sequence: TGTGCCAGCAGCCTTGGACAGCTCCCCAATCAGCCCCAGCATTTT.

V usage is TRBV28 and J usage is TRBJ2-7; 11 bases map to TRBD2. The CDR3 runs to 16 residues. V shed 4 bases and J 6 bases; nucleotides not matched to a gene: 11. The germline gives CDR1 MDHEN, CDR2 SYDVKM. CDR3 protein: CASSSYSGRAFGEQYF. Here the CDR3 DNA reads TGTGCCAGCAGTTCGTATAGCGGGAGGGCCTTCGGCGAGCAGTACTTC.

CDR3 amino acids: CASSLRTGGSYEQYF. For the CDR3, the DNA is TGTGCCAGCAGCTTGCGTACAGGGGGCTCCTACGAGCAGTACTTC. This chain connects TRBV5-4 to TRBJ2-5; TRBD1 matches 8 bases. The J call is uncertain, as TRBJ2-7 better fits the DNA end. Germline V lookup: CDR1 SGHNT, CDR2 YYREEE (reference sequence). This CDR3 is built from 15 residues.

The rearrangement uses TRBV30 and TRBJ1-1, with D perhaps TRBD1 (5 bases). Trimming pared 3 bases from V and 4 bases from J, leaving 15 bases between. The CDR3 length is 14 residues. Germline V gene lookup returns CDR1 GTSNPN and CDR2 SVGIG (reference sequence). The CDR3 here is CAWSFRVLGTEAFF. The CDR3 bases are TGTGCCTGGAGCTTCAGGGTATTGGGCACTGAAGCTTTCTTT.

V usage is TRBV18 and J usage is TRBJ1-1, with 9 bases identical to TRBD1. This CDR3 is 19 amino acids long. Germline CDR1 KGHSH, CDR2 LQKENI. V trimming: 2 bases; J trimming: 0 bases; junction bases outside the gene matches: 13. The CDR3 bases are TGTGCCAGCTCACCAATTCCGGGACAGGGTATTCCCATGAACACTGAAGCTTTCTTT. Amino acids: CASSPIPGQGIPMNTEAFF.

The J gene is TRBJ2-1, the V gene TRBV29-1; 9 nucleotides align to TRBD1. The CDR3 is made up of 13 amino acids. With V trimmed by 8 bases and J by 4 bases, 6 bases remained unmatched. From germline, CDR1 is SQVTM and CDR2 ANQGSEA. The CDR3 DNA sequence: TGCAGCCTGGACAGGGGTTCTTACAATGAGCAGTTCTTC. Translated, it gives CSLDRGSYNEQFF.

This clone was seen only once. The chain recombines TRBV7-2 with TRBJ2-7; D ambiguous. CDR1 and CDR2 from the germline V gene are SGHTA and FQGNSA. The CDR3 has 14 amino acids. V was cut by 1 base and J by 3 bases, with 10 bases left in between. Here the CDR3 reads CASSLEPVYYEQYF. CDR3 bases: TGTGCCAGCAGCTTAGAACCGGTTTACTACGAGCAGTACTTC.

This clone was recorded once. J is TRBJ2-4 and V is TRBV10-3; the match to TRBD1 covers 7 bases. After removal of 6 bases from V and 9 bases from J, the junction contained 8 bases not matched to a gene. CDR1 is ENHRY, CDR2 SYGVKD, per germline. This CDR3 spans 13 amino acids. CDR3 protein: CAISATGLGIQYF. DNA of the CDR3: TGTGCCATCAGCGCGACAGGGTTGGGCATTCAGTACTTC.

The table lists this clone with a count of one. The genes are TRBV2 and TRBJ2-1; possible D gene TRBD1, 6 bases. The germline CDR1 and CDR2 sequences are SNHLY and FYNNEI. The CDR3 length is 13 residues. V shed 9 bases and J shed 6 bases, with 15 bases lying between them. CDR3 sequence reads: CARSKGVVNEQFF. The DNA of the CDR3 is TGTGCCAGATCCAAGGGGGTCGTCAATGAGCAGTTCTTC.

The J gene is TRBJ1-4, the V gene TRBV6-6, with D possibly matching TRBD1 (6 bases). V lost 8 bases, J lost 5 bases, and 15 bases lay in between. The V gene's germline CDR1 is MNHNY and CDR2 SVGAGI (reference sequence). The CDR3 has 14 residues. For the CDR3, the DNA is TGTGCCAGCGGCGCAGGACAGACCAATGAAAAACTGTTTTTT. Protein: CASGAGQTNEKLFF.

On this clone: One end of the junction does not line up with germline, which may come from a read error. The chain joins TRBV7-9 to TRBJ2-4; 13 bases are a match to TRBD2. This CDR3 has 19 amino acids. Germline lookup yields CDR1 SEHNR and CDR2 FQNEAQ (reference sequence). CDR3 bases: TGTTCCAGCAGCTTAGTCCACGGCTGGGGACTAGCGGGGAAAAACATTCAGTACTTC. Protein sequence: CSSSLVHGWGLAGKNIQYF.

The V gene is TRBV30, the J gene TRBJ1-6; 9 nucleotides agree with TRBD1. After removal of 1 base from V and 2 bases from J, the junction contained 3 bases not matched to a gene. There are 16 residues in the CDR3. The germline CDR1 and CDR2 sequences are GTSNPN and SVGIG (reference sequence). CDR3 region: CAWSADRGTYNSPLHF. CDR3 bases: TGTGCCTGGAGTGCGGACAGGGGAACCTATAATTCACCCCTCCACTTT.

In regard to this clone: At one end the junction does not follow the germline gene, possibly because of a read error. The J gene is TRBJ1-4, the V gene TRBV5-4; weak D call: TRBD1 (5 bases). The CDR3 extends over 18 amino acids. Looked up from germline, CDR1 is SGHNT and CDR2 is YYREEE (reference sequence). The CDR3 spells CASSQDGAGFVANEKLFF. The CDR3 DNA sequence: TGCGCCAGCAGCCAAGATGGGGCAGGATTCGTTGCTAATGAAAAACTGTTTTTT.

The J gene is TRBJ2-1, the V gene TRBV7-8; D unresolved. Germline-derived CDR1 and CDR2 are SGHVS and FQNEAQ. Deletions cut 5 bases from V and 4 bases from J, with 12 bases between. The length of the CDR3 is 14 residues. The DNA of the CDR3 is TGTGCCAGCAGCACGCGCCCGTATTACAATGAGCAGTTCTTC. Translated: CASSTRPYYNEQFF.